This note documents a single T cell receptor beta chain sequence. Its specificity is not known. The V end lost 3 bases, the J end lost 3 bases, and 14 bases lay between the germline ends. The germline V gene encodes CDR1 SGHDT and CDR2 YYEEEE. The CDR3 totals 15 residues. The sample comes from a study of graft-versus-host responses after intestinal transplantation. TCRdb's table, derived via immunoSEQ multiplex PCR, lists solely in-frame clones and lacks some. The sample lists about 78,000 clones; around 87% were seen once. Whole-study findings and limits: Allograft graft-versus-host to host-versus-graft clonal ratios ran high in patients with graft-donor T cell macrochimerism.

The chain carries TRBV5-6 and TRBJ2-3, with a weak D call TRBD1 (5 bases). This material consisted of unstimulated CD8+ T cells sorted from spleen or lymph node cells, taken before transplant. This clonotype was obtained from a human donor who was the organ donor for an intestinal transplant. The CDR3 spells CASSSRVVYTDTQYF. Here the CDR3 DNA reads TGTGCCAGCAGCTCCAGGGTGGTGTATACAGATACGCAGTATTTT.